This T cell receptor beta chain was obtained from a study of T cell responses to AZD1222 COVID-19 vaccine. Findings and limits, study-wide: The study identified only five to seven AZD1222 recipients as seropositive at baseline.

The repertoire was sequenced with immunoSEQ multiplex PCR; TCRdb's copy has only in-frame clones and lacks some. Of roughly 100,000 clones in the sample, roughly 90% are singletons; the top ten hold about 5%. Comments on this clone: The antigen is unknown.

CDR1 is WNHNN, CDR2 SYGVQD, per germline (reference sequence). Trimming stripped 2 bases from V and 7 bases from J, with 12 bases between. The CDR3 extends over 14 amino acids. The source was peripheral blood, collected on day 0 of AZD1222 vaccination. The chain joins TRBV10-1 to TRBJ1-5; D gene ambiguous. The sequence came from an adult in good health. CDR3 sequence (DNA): TGCGCCAGCAGTGAGAAAGGGATTCTCCAGCCCCAGCATTTT. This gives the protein CASSEKGILQPQHF.